The rows below give T cell receptor beta chains drawn from one sample of a study of shared clonotypes between healthy human individuals. Some clones are missing from TCRdb's copy, which holds only in-frame ones; the method was immunoSEQ multiplex PCR. The sample has some 2.1 million clones, over 85% seen once. Sequenced input: naive CD8+ T cells sorted from blood. These receptors were obtained from a man aged 18 to 30 in good health. Both conserved end residues are part of each CDR3. The D gene is left open where the match is weak. Size tells how often a clone was seen (once, few, many) or the class of an expanded clone, and some rows leave it out.

len	abundance	v_gene	j_gene	d_gene	CDR3aa	CDR3nt
15	NA	TRBV5-6	TRBJ1-2	TRBD1	CASSLPPGGTFGYTF	TGTGCCAGCAGTTTGCCCCCAGGGGGTACTTTTGGCTACACCTTC
13	NA	TRBV9	TRBJ2-1	TRBD2	CASSVSGVDEQFF	TGTGCCAGCAGCGTCAGCGGGGTGGATGAGCAGTTCTTC
14	NA	TRBV6-6	TRBJ2-7	TRBD2	CASNRVGGSDEQYF	TGTGCCAGCAATCGGGTCGGGGGGTCGGACGAGCAGTACTTC
12	NA	TRBV7-9	TRBJ2-7	NA	CASSRDGNEQYF	TGTGCCAGCAGCCGAGACGGCAACGAGCAGTACTTC
14	NA	TRBV30	TRBJ1-1	NA	CAWSHDSESPEAFF	TGTGCCTGGAGTCACGACAGCGAGTCTCCTGAAGCTTTCTTT
11	NA	TRBV1	TRBJ2-1	NA	CTSSQINEQFF	TGCACCAGCAGCCAGATCAATGAGCAGTTCTTC
16	NA	TRBV27	TRBJ2-1	TRBD2	CASSLYSGGAYNEQFF	TGTGCCAGCAGTTTATATAGCGGGGGGGCCTACAATGAGCAGTTCTTC
15	NA	TRBV9	TRBJ1-5	NA	CASSVDGGDNQPQHF	TGTGCCAGCAGCGTAGACGGGGGGGACAATCAGCCCCAGCATTTT
16	NA	TRBV28	TRBJ1-3	NA	CASSNPVRSSGNTIYF	TGTGCCAGCAGCAACCCCGTTCGGAGCTCTGGAAACACCATATATTTT
15	NA	TRBV5-1	TRBJ2-1	TRBD2	CASSFRGGSPNEQFF	TGCGCCAGCAGCTTTCGGGGCGGGAGTCCAAATGAGCAGTTCTTC
16	NA	TRBV27	TRBJ2-7	NA	CASSPQGPVPAYEQYF	TGTGCCAGCAGTCCACAAGGTCCAGTTCCCGCCTACGAGCAGTACTTC
14	NA	TRBV11-2	TRBJ2-5	NA	CASSLVATGETQYF	TGTGCCAGCAGCTTAGTAGCGACGGGGGAGACCCAGTACTTC
16	few	TRBV7-9	TRBJ1-2	TRBD1	CASSLGPGQIPYGYTF	TGTGCCAGCAGCTTAGGCCCGGGACAGATTCCCTATGGCTACACCTTC
14	few	TRBV19	TRBJ2-2	NA	CASSWAENTGELFF	TGTGCCAGTAGTTGGGCCGAGAACACCGGGGAGCTGTTTTTT
15	NA	TRBV11-2	TRBJ1-1	NA	CASSLEWGVRVEAFF	TGTGCCAGCAGCTTAGAGTGGGGGGTGAGGGTTGAAGCTTTCTTT
14	NA	TRBV2	TRBJ2-1	NA	CASLLDQAYNEQFF	TGTGCCAGCTTATTGGACCAAGCCTACAATGAGCAGTTCTTC
15	NA	TRBV27	TRBJ2-2	NA	CASSLSTGFTGELFF	TGTGCCAGCAGTTTATCCACCGGGTTCACCGGGGAGCTGTTTTTT
14	NA	TRBV28	TRBJ2-7	NA	CASSLWDGSYEQYF	TGTGCCAGCAGTTTATGGGACGGATCCTACGAGCAGTACTTC
18	NA	TRBV27	TRBJ2-2	NA	CASSPVRGDVSNTGELFF	TGTGCCAGCAGTCCAGTGAGGGGGGATGTCTCGAACACCGGGGAGCTGTTTTTT
13	NA	TRBV7-6	TRBJ1-1	NA	CASSFASNTEAFF	TGTGCCAGCAGTTTTGCCTCGAACACTGAAGCTTTCTTT
15	NA	TRBV11-2	TRBJ1-5	TRBD1	CASSFGQGSNQPQHF	TGTGCCAGCAGCTTCGGACAGGGGAGCAATCAGCCCCAGCATTTT
14	NA	TRBV9	TRBJ2-3	NA	CASSGTTSTDTQYF	TGTGCCAGCAGCGGAACTACTAGCACAGATACGCAGTATTTT
15	NA	TRBV5-1	TRBJ2-6	NA	CASSDGRFGANVLTF	TGCGCCAGCAGCGACGGACGCTTTGGGGCCAACGTCCTGACTTTC
18	once	TRBV4-1	TRBJ2-2	TRBD1	CASSHTYRGENVGGELFF	TGCGCCAGCAGCCACACCTACAGGGGGGAGAACGTCGGCGGGGAGCTGTTTTTT
15	NA	TRBV7-9	TRBJ2-2	NA	CASSLPGLVTGELFF	TGTGCCAGCAGCTTACCGGGACTGGTAACCGGGGAGCTGTTTTTT
14	NA	TRBV19	TRBJ1-1	NA	CASSISEGEAEAFF	TGTGCCAGTAGTATATCTGAGGGAGAGGCTGAAGCTTTCTTT
11	NA	TRBV9	TRBJ2-1	NA	CASSARNEQFF	TGTGCCAGCAGCGCCCGAAATGAGCAGTTCTTC
16	NA	TRBV28	TRBJ1-1	TRBD1	CASSFQPYTGATEAFF	TGTGCCAGCAGTTTTCAACCCTATACAGGGGCCACTGAAGCTTTCTTT
19	once	TRBV4-3	TRBJ2-5	NA	CASSQEAWERGLVCETQYF	TGCGCCAGCAGCCAAGAGGCGTGGGAAAGGGGTTTGGTGTGCGAGACCCAGTACTTC
14	NA	TRBV18	TRBJ2-7	NA	CASSPAGLTYEQYF	TGTGCCAGCTCACCCGCCGGGCTCACCTACGAGCAGTACTTC
13	few	TRBV7-9	TRBJ1-6	NA	CASRNSTGSPLHF	TGTGCCAGCAGAAATTCGACCGGGTCACCCCTCCACTTT
15	NA	TRBV6-5	TRBJ2-1	NA	CASSASSVPYNEQFF	TGTGCCAGCAGCGCATCTAGCGTACCTTACAATGAGCAGTTCTTC
15	NA	TRBV6-6	TRBJ1-6	NA	CASSYSNSVASPLHF	TGTGCCAGCAGTTACTCGAACTCGGTCGCATCACCCCTCCACTTT
13	NA	TRBV7-8	TRBJ2-7	NA	CASSLESPYEQYF	TGTGCCAGCAGCTTAGAATCCCCCTACGAGCAGTACTTC
12	NA	TRBV27	TRBJ1-1	NA	CASSPEGTEAFF	TGTGCCAGCAGTCCAGAAGGCACTGAAGCTTTCTTT
13	NA	TRBV7-8	TRBJ2-7	TRBD2	CASSLGTSSRQYF	TGTGCCAGCAGCTTAGGGACTAGTTCACGACAGTACTTC
14	NA	TRBV9	TRBJ2-7	NA	CASSVAPASYEQYF	TGTGCCAGCAGCGTAGCTCCAGCCTCCTACGAGCAGTACTTC
14	NA	TRBV19	TRBJ1-5	NA	CASSIRDYGQPQHF	TGTGCCAGTAGTATACGGGACTACGGTCAGCCCCAGCATTTT
13	NA	TRBV7-9	TRBJ1-1	NA	CASSLTQNTEAFF	TGTGCCAGCAGCTTAACCCAGAACACTGAAGCTTTCTTT